A selection of T cell receptor beta chains follows, all from one sample in a study of blood T cell repertoires in COVID-19. Profiling relied on immunoSEQ multiplex PCR, and the TCRdb table lists in-frame clones only, not all of them. Of roughly 410,000 clones in the sample, approximately 90% were seen once. The source material was peripheral blood. All receptors come from a woman aged 40 to 50 with COVID-19, enrolled during active disease. Both conserved end residues are part of each CDR3. D genes are given only for firm matches. Size is omitted from some rows. Given values are once, few, many or a class for expanded clones.

V: TRBV9
D: NA
size: NA
J: TRBJ1-2
CDR3: CASSATGLPYGYTF
DNA: TGTGCCAGCAGCGCAACGGGGTTACCCTATGGCTACACCTTC

V: TRBV4-3
D: NA
size: NA
J: TRBJ2-3
CDR3: CASSQLARHTTDTQYF
DNA: TGCGCCAGCAGCCAATTAGCGAGACACACAACAGATACGCAGTATTTT

V: TRBV29-1
D: TRBD2
size: NA
J: TRBJ2-7
CDR3: CSVETSGTTYEQYF
DNA: TGCAGCGTTGAGACCAGCGGGACTACCTACGAGCAGTACTTC

V: TRBV6-6
D: NA
size: once
J: TRBJ1-4
CDR3: CASSYIGRVGEKLFF
DNA: TGTGCCAGCAGTTACATCGGCAGGGTGGGGGAAAAACTGTTTTTT

V: TRBV7-9
D: NA
size: NA
J: TRBJ2-3
CDR3: CASTHLAPTDTQYF
DNA: TGTGCCAGCACCCATCTAGCGCCGACAGATACGCAGTATTTT

V: TRBV27
D: NA
size: NA
J: TRBJ2-1
CDR3: CASSSNREQFF
DNA: TGTGCCAGCAGTTCAAACAGGGAGCAGTTCTTC

V: TRBV11-2
D: TRBD2
size: NA
J: TRBJ2-7
CDR3: CASRRTLAGGSYEQYF
DNA: TGTGCCAGCAGAAGGACTTTAGCGGGGGGCTCCTACGAGCAGTACTTC

V: TRBV5-4
D: TRBD1
size: NA
J: TRBJ2-5
CDR3: CASSIRTGSEETQYF
DNA: TGTGCCAGCAGTATAAGGACAGGGTCCGAAGAGACCCAGTACTTC

V: TRBV4-2
D: TRBD1
size: NA
J: TRBJ1-6
CDR3: CASSQTGERSPLHF
DNA: TGTGCCAGCAGCCAAACAGGGGAAAGGTCACCCCTCCACTTT

V: TRBV7-2
D: NA
size: NA
J: TRBJ1-6
CDR3: CASSLGSRREVYNSPLHF
DNA: TGTGCCAGCAGCTTAGGTTCTCGCAGGGAGGTTTATAATTCACCCCTCCACTTT

V: TRBV11-2
D: NA
size: NA
J: TRBJ2-2
CDR3: CASGRTANTGELFF
DNA: TGTGCCAGCGGCCGGACAGCGAACACCGGGGAGCTGTTTTTT

V: TRBV7-6
D: NA
size: NA
J: TRBJ1-4
CDR3: CASSLSGSTNEKLFF
DNA: TGTGCCAGCAGCTTAAGTGGGAGTACTAATGAAAAACTGTTTTTT

V: TRBV27
D: NA
size: NA
J: TRBJ2-1
CDR3: CASSLSADRPYNEQFF
DNA: TGTGCCAGCAGTTTATCAGCGGACAGACCTTACAATGAGCAGTTCTTC

V: TRBV28
D: NA
size: NA
J: TRBJ1-5
CDR3: CASSFYRGASNQPQHF
DNA: TGTGCCAGCAGTTTTTACCGGGGGGCGAGCAATCAGCCCCAGCATTTT

V: TRBV30
D: NA
size: NA
J: TRBJ1-1
CDR3: CAWSAYTEAFF
DNA: TGTGCCTGGAGTGCCTACACTGAAGCTTTCTTT

V: TRBV19
D: NA
size: NA
J: TRBJ2-7
CDR3: CASSKSTGRAYEQYF
DNA: TGTGCCAGTAGTAAATCGACAGGTAGGGCCTACGAGCAGTACTTC

V: TRBV6-2/TRBV6-3
D: TRBD2
size: NA
J: TRBJ2-7
CDR3: CASSKTSGIPYEQYF
DNA: TGTGCCAGCAGTAAAACTAGCGGAATCCCCTACGAGCAGTACTTC

V: TRBV28
D: NA
size: NA
J: TRBJ2-7
CDR3: CASSFYSGRGMMNEQYF
DNA: TGTGCCAGCAGTTTCTACAGTGGCAGGGGAATGATGAACGAGCAGTACTTC

V: TRBV19
D: TRBD2
size: NA
J: TRBJ2-3
CDR3: CASSRLAGGLTDTQYF
DNA: TGTGCCAGTAGCAGACTAGCGGGGGGTCTCACAGATACGCAGTATTTT

V: TRBV11-2
D: NA
size: NA
J: TRBJ2-1
CDR3: CASSYSTGRGRNEQFF
DNA: TGTGCCAGCAGTTACTCAACAGGACGGGGGAGGAATGAGCAGTTCTTC

V: TRBV28
D: TRBD2
size: NA
J: TRBJ2-5
CDR3: CASSFRLAGGGETQYF
DNA: TGTGCCAGCAGTTTTAGGCTAGCGGGTGGGGGGGAGACCCAGTACTTC

V: TRBV28
D: NA
size: NA
J: TRBJ1-1
CDR3: CASRIRSGSSQGTEAFF
DNA: TGTGCCAGCAGGATACGGTCCGGGTCCTCGCAAGGCACTGAAGCTTTCTTT

V: TRBV7-3
D: TRBD1
size: NA
J: TRBJ1-4
CDR3: CASSKTGGPNEKLFF
DNA: TGTGCCAGCAGTAAGACAGGGGGCCCTAATGAAAAACTGTTTTTT

V: TRBV7-2
D: NA
size: NA
J: TRBJ1-3
CDR3: CASSPPRFSSGNTIYF
DNA: TGTGCCAGCAGCCCCCCCAGATTCAGCTCTGGAAACACCATATATTTT

V: TRBV28
D: NA
size: NA
J: TRBJ1-2
CDR3: CASSLFQGHYGYTF
DNA: TGTGCCAGCAGTTTATTCCAGGGCCACTATGGCTACACCTTC

V: TRBV7-7
D: TRBD2
size: NA
J: TRBJ2-2
CDR3: CASSWGLAGFTGELFF
DNA: TGTGCTAGCAGCTGGGGACTAGCGGGTTTTACCGGGGAGCTGTTTTTT

V: TRBV5-4
D: TRBD1
size: NA
J: TRBJ2-4
CDR3: CASSLGGGANIQYF
DNA: TGTGCCAGCAGCTTGGGAGGGGGCGCGAACATTCAGTACTTC

V: TRBV19
D: NA
size: NA
J: TRBJ2-1
CDR3: CASSILTGWLFF
DNA: TGTGCCAGTAGTATTTTGACAGGATGGCTGTTCTTC

V: TRBV28
D: NA
size: NA
J: TRBJ1-4
CDR3: CASSPARQTNEKLFF
DNA: TGTGCCAGCAGCCCTGCCCGACAGACTAATGAAAAACTGTTTTTT

V: TRBV4-3
D: TRBD2
size: NA
J: TRBJ2-3
CDR3: CASSQMIGLAGGLNTQYF
DNA: TGCGCCAGCAGCCAAATGATCGGACTAGCGGGGGGGCTTAATACGCAGTATTTT

V: TRBV19
D: NA
size: NA
J: TRBJ2-1
CDR3: CASRGHWVSYNEQFF
DNA: TGTGCCAGCCGTGGGCACTGGGTGTCCTACAATGAGCAGTTCTTC

V: TRBV15
D: TRBD2
size: NA
J: TRBJ2-7
CDR3: CATSRESGGGGYEQYF
DNA: TGTGCCACCAGCAGAGAGTCCGGGGGGGGAGGCTACGAGCAGTACTTC

V: TRBV7-2
D: NA
size: NA
J: TRBJ2-1
CDR3: CASTPRNSYNEQFF
DNA: TGTGCCAGCACCCCGAGGAACTCGTACAATGAGCAGTTCTTC

V: TRBV19
D: TRBD1
size: NA
J: TRBJ1-5
CDR3: CASSIRTGLSNQPQHF
DNA: TGTGCCAGTAGTATACGGACAGGATTAAGCAATCAGCCCCAGCATTTT

V: TRBV5-6
D: TRBD1
size: NA
J: TRBJ2-7
CDR3: CASTGTGPSSYEQYF
DNA: TGTGCCAGCACCGGGACAGGCCCCAGCTCCTACGAGCAGTACTTC

V: TRBV18
D: TRBD1
size: NA
J: TRBJ1-1
CDR3: CASSQNRGLGTEAFF
DNA: TGTGCCAGCTCGCAGAACAGGGGGCTAGGCACTGAAGCTTTCTTT

V: TRBV24-1
D: NA
size: NA
J: TRBJ2-1
CDR3: CATSDPGLNEQFF
DNA: TGTGCCACCAGTGACCCCGGTCTAAATGAGCAGTTCTTC

V: TRBV28
D: TRBD1
size: NA
J: TRBJ2-1
CDR3: CASTGGIEQFF
DNA: TGTGCCAGTACAGGGGGCATAGAGCAGTTCTTC

V: TRBV24-1
D: NA
size: few
J: TRBJ1-1
CDR3: CATSDSSQGQTEAFF
DNA: TGTGCCACCAGTGATTCCTCGCAGGGACAAACTGAAGCTTTCTTT

V: TRBV28
D: NA
size: NA
J: TRBJ1-5
CDR3: CASSFAQQGKQPQHF
DNA: TGTGCCAGCAGTTTCGCCCAGCAGGGTAAACAGCCCCAGCATTTT

V: TRBV21-1
D: NA
size: NA
J: TRBJ2-5
CDR3: CASSKMSDRNQETQYF
DNA: TGTGCCAGCAGCAAGATGTCTGACAGGAACCAAGAGACCCAGTACTTC

V: TRBV27
D: TRBD1
size: NA
J: TRBJ1-4
CDR3: CASSWGQGRKLFF
DNA: TGTGCCAGCAGTTGGGGACAGGGGAGAAAACTGTTTTTT